A single sample gave rise to the 30 T cell receptor beta chains below, sequenced in a study of blood T cell repertoires in COVID-19. Data came from immunoSEQ multiplex PCR; TCRdb stores just in-frame clones and leaves some out. The sample includes around 130,000 clones, approximately 85% of them seen just once. Sequenced material: peripheral blood. The receptors originated from a man aged 45 to 65 with acute or convalescent COVID-19.

CDR3: CASSSVGGNTGELFF. In DNA form, the CDR3 reads TGTGCCAGTAGTAGTGTAGGGGGAAACACCGGGGAGCTGTTTTTT. The rearrangement uses TRBV19 and TRBJ2-2, with D perhaps matching TRBD1 (6 bases). The CDR3 extends over 15 amino acids. The germline V gene encodes CDR1 LNHDA and CDR2 SQIVND (reference sequence). V was clipped by 4 bases and J by 2 bases, with 11 bases between them.

This chain links TRBV6-5 with TRBJ1-1, with D maybe TRBD1 (6 bases). Germline assignment: CDR1 MNHEY and CDR2 SVGAGI. Trimming removed 7 bases from V and 0 bases from J, with 15 bases in between. CDR3 length equals 15 residues. The CDR3 nucleotides read TGTGCCAGCATCAGTGCGGGGGGCTTGAACACTGAAGCTTTCTTT. It codes for CASISAGGLNTEAFF.

The CDR3: CASSLPGSYNEQFF. Written as DNA, the CDR3 is TGTGCCAGCAGCTTGCCCGGGAGCTACAATGAGCAGTTCTTC. The J gene is TRBJ2-1, the V gene TRBV5-4; the D gene is possibly TRBD2 (6 bases). The CDR3 is made up of 14 amino acids. Trimming pared 1 base from V and 3 bases from J, leaving 8 bases between. Germline V gene lookup returns CDR1 SGHNT and CDR2 YYREEE (reference sequence).

CDR3 nucleotides: TGTGCCAGCAGCCGCAGACAGGGGGCAATCACTGAAGCTTTCTTT. Amino acid sequence: CASSRRQGAITEAFF. The chain couples TRBV27 to TRBJ1-1; TRBD1 aligns across 10 bases. This CDR3 is built from 15 residues. The junction had 8 bases not matched to a gene; V was cut back by 6 bases and J by 4 bases. CDR1 is MNHEY and CDR2 is SMNVEV in the germline V gene (reference sequence).

V is TRBV29-1 and J is TRBJ1-4; no definite D call. CDR3 length equals 12 residues. V lost 0 bases and J 6 bases, leaving 5 bases between the germline ends. From germline, CDR1 is SQVTM and CDR2 ANQGSEA. The CDR3, as DNA: TGCAGCGTTGAAGATCTAGATGAAAAACTGTTTTTT. It encodes CSVEDLDEKLFF.

This clone came up a few times. The genes are TRBV19 and TRBJ1-5; possible D gene TRBD1, 5 bases. CDR1 and CDR2 (germline): LNHDA, SQIVND (reference sequence). The CDR3 consists of 13 residues. Trimming shortened V by 7 bases and J by 7 bases, and 14 bases separated the two germline ends. The CDR3 region is CASTLPGGQPQHF. Written as DNA, the CDR3 is TGTGCCAGTACCCTACCTGGGGGGCAGCCCCAGCATTTT.

The rearrangement uses TRBV28 and TRBJ1-4; 10 nucleotides agree with TRBD1. The CDR3 spans 15 residues. Germline CDR1 and CDR2: MDHEN and SYDVKM. J gave up 6 bases and V 5 bases, and 6 bases lay outside the gene matches. This CDR3 reads CASSLGTGDHEKLFF. The CDR3 DNA reads TGTGCCAGCAGTCTAGGGACAGGGGACCATGAAAAACTGTTTTTT.

The chain uses TRBV11-3 and TRBJ1-3; 9 positions match TRBD1. The CDR3 extends over 15 amino acids. After removal of 5 bases from V and 4 bases from J, the junction contained 6 bases not matched to a gene. Germline CDR1 SGHNT, CDR2 YENEEA. CDR3 DNA sequence: TGTGCCAGCAGCATCCGCGACAGGGGGGGAAACACCATATATTTT. This translates into CASSIRDRGGNTIYF. Looking up the rest from reference TRBV11-3 and TRBJ1-3 gives the full variable domain: EAGVVQSPRYKIIEKKQPVAFWCNPISGHNTLYWYLQNLGQGPELLIRYENEEAVDDSQLPKDRFSAERLKGVDSTLKIQPAELGDSAVYLCASSIRDRGGNTIYFGEGSWLTVV.

J is TRBJ2-7 and V is TRBV4-1; 8 nucleotides match TRBD2. The CDR3 loop spans 14 amino acids. The germline V gene has CDR1 MGHRA and CDR2 YSYEKL. V gave up 3 bases and J gave up 4 bases; unmatched junction bases: 5. CDR3 protein: CASSHQRERYEQYF. The CDR3 DNA sequence: TGCGCCAGCAGCCACCAGCGGGAGAGATACGAGCAGTACTTC.

The V and J genes are TRBV3-1 (or the pseudogene TRBV3-2) and TRBJ2-2; 9 nucleotides line up with TRBD1. Trimming took 5 bases from V and 8 from J; bases not matched to a gene: 6. Germline-derived CDR1 and CDR2 are LGHDT and YNNKEL (reference sequence). The CDR3 totals 14 residues. CDR3 sequence (DNA): TGTGCCAGCAGCAGCCGGGACAGGGTGGGGGAGCTGTTTTTT. This codes for CASSSRDRVGELFF.

This sequence joins TRBV4-2 and TRBJ1-1; unclear D gene. The CDR3 covers 13 residues. Germline V lookup: CDR1 LGHNA, CDR2 YNFKEQ. V lost 3 bases and J lost 6, with 11 bases in between. The CDR3 DNA reads TGTGCCAGCAGCCAGATGACAATGGCTGAAGCTTTCTTT. Protein product: CASSQMTMAEAFF.

This clone was observed a few times. V and J are TRBV20-1 and TRBJ1-5; a possible D gene is TRBD1 (6 bases). CDR3 size: 14 residues. V dropped 3 bases and J dropped 7 bases, with 16 bases sitting between them. Germline loops: CDR1 DFQATT, CDR2 SNEGSKA (reference sequence). CDR3 DNA sequence: TGCAGTGCTAGTGAGCAGGGGCAAAGGCAGCCCCAGCATTTT. Residues: CSASEQGQRQPQHF.

The chain has TRBV9 and TRBJ2-7, with 7 bases that match TRBD2. The germline V gene encodes CDR1 SGDLS and CDR2 YYNGEE. The junction had 4 bases not matched to a gene; V was cut back by 4 bases and J by 0 bases. The CDR3 spans 14 residues. The CDR3 loop is CASSLAASSYEQYF. The CDR3, as DNA: TGTGCCAGCAGCCTAGCGGCTAGCTCCTACGAGCAGTACTTC. The full variable domain, in which reference TRBV9 and TRBJ2-7 provide the parts outside the CDR3, is DSGVTQTPKHLITATGQRVTLRCSPRSGDLSVYWYQQSLDQGLQFLIQYYNGEERAKGNILERFSAQQFPDLHSELNLSSLELGDSALYFCASSLAASSYEQYFGPGTRLTVT.

The chain carries TRBV12-3 or TRBV12-4 and TRBJ1-2; D uncertain. The CDR3 contains 13 residues. V was shortened by 3 bases and J by 3 bases, with 8 bases between the two germline ends. CDR3 sequence (DNA): TGTGCCAGCAGTTTCGACATCTACTATGGCTACACCTTC. The encoded protein is CASSFDIYYGYTF.

This chain joins TRBV18 and TRBJ2-1, with D unclear. V lost 5 bases, J lost 2 bases, and 10 bases lay in between. Germline CDR1 reads KGHSH; CDR2 reads LQKENI. The CDR3 consists of 14 residues. In DNA form, the CDR3 reads TGTGCCAGCTCATTTCCTACAGCCTACAATGAGCAGTTCTTC. Its translation is CASSFPTAYNEQFF.

CDR3 nucleotides: TGTGCCAGCAGCCCCGTCGGAGCGGGGGGCAGGAACGAGCAGTACTTC. This translates into CASSPVGAGGRNEQYF. The V and J genes are TRBV11-2 and TRBJ2-7; 9 positions agree with TRBD2. The germline V gene has CDR1 SGHAT and CDR2 FQNNGV. This CDR3 comprises 16 residues. Trimming took 5 bases from V and 5 from J; bases not matched to a gene: 13.

The V and J genes are TRBV3-1 (or the pseudogene TRBV3-2) and TRBJ2-1; D remains ambiguous. Germline assignment: CDR1 LGHDT and CDR2 YNNKEL (reference sequence). V shed 4 bases and J shed 6 bases, with 16 bases lying between them. This CDR3 has 15 amino acids. This chain's CDR3 is CASSLHSISGNEQFF. In nucleotides, the CDR3 is TGTGCCAGCAGCCTTCACTCAATTTCGGGCAATGAGCAGTTCTTC.

The chain combines TRBV18 with TRBJ2-1, with a tentative D call TRBD1 (6 bases). Germline loops: CDR1 KGHSH, CDR2 LQKENI. The ends were cut back, 3 bases at V and 5 bases at J, with 11 bases in the middle. The CDR3 length is 14 residues. The CDR3 here is CASSPGQRNNEQFF. DNA of the CDR3: TGTGCCAGCTCACCCGGACAGCGGAACAATGAGCAGTTCTTC.

In DNA, the CDR3 is TGTGCCAGCAGCCGCATGACCAGCGGTCAAGAGACCCAGTACTTC. This gives the protein CASSRMTSGQETQYF. The chain carries TRBV7-9 and TRBJ2-5; the D gene is possibly TRBD2 (5 bases). V was cut by 5 bases and J by 2 bases, with 15 bases left in between. Germline lookup yields CDR1 SEHNR and CDR2 FQNEAQ (reference sequence). The CDR3 runs 15 residues.

V and J are TRBV3-1 (or the pseudogene TRBV3-2) and TRBJ2-1; 11 bases match TRBD2. This CDR3 has 17 amino acids. With V trimmed by 2 bases and J by 0 bases, 3 bases remained unmatched. Germline-derived CDR1 and CDR2 are LGHDT and YNNKEL (reference sequence). CDR3 in DNA: TGTGCCAGCAGCCAAAAGGGACTAGCGGTCTCCTACAATGAGCAGTTCTTC. Translated: CASSQKGLAVSYNEQFF.

The rearrangement links TRBV5-4 to TRBJ2-2; 10 positions match TRBD2. The germline gives CDR1 SGHNT, CDR2 YYREEE (reference sequence). After removal of 3 bases from V and 2 bases from J, the junction contained 10 bases not matched to a gene. CDR3 length: 18 amino acids. The CDR3 spells CASSSELAGDVNTGELFF. The DNA for the CDR3 is TGTGCCAGCAGCTCGGAGCTAGCGGGAGATGTTAACACCGGGGAGCTGTTTTTT. Looking up the rest from reference TRBV5-4 and TRBJ2-2 gives the full variable domain: ETGVTQSPTHLIKTRGQQVTLRCSSQSGHNTVSWYQQALGQGPQFIFQYYREEENGRGNFPPRFSGLQFPNYSSELNVNALELDDSALYLCASSSELAGDVNTGELFFGEGSRLTVL.

This clone has only one observation. The gene calls are TRBV29-1 and TRBJ2-1; D uncertain. Germline loops: CDR1 SQVTM, CDR2 ANQGSEA. The CDR3 covers 16 residues. Trimming cost V 6 bases and J 7 bases, with 25 bases left between them. This CDR3 reads CSVAPMTRPTNNEQFF. CDR3 nucleotide sequence: TGCAGCGTAGCTCCAATGACAAGGCCTACAAATAATGAGCAGTTCTTC.

This sequence joins TRBV10-1 and TRBJ1-6; 8 bases fit TRBD1. Germline lookup yields CDR1 WNHNN and CDR2 SYGVQD (reference sequence). This CDR3 is 13 amino acids long. V lost 5 bases to trimming and J lost 8 bases; unmatched junction nucleotides: 2. In DNA form, the CDR3 reads TGCGCCAGCAGTACAGGGGGACATTCACCCCTCCACTTT. Translation: CASSTGGHSPLHF.

V is TRBV5-1 and J is TRBJ2-7; 14 bases fit TRBD2. The ends lost 3 bases at V and 6 bases at J; junction bases unmatched: 8. Per the germline V gene, CDR1 is SGHRS and CDR2 is YFSETQ. The CDR3 is made up of 16 amino acids. CDR3 nucleotide sequence: TGCGCCAGCAGCTCAGGACTAGCGGGAGGCCTAGGCGAGCAGTACTTC. Its protein is CASSSGLAGGLGEQYF.

The rearrangement uses TRBV12-3 or TRBV12-4 and TRBJ1-1; 8 positions match TRBD1. Unmatched junction bases numbered 1, after V lost 7 bases and J lost 0 bases. The length of the CDR3 is 13 residues. In DNA form, the CDR3 reads TGTGCCAGCACGGACAGGGTGAACACTGAAGCTTTCTTT. Its protein product is CASTDRVNTEAFF.

The rearrangement links TRBV18 to TRBJ2-7; D may be TRBD1 (6 bases). The V and J ends lost 6 bases and 9 bases respectively, with 18 bases between them. The CDR3 is 13 amino acids. Germline assignment: CDR1 KGHSH and CDR2 LQKENI. CDR3 in amino acids: CASSPKAKDRQYF. The CDR3, as DNA: TGTGCCAGCTCTCCGAAAGCTAAGGACAGGCAGTACTTC.

This chain connects TRBV28 to TRBJ2-3, with D perhaps TRBD2 (6 bases). The CDR3 runs to 14 residues. V dropped 3 bases and J dropped 2 bases, with 9 bases sitting between them. The V gene's germline CDR1 is MDHEN and CDR2 SYDVKM. The CDR3 protein is CASSFSGNTDTQYF. CDR3 in DNA: TGTGCCAGCAGTTTTAGCGGAAACACAGATACGCAGTATTTT. Full variable domain (outside the CDR3, taken from reference TRBV28 and TRBJ2-3): DVKVTQSSRYLVKRTGEKVFLECVQDMDHENMFWYRQDPGLGLRLIYFSYDVKMKEKGDIPEGYSVSREKKERFSLILESASTNQTSMYLCASSFSGNTDTQYFGPGTRLTVL.

This rearrangement joins TRBV7-9 to TRBJ1-1, with D perhaps TRBD1 (5 bases). The length of the CDR3 is 13 residues. CDR1 and CDR2 (germline): SEHNR, FQNEAQ (reference sequence). Deletions cut 2 bases from V and 5 bases from J, with 9 bases between. CDR3 nucleotides: TGTGCCAGCAGCTTATCCGGGGGAACTGAAGCTTTCTTT. Its translation is CASSLSGGTEAFF.

The rearrangement uses TRBV6-5 and TRBJ1-2; TRBD1 matches 7 bases. This CDR3 has 13 residues. Germline CDR1 MNHEY, CDR2 SVGAGI. The J segment lost 2 bases and the V segment lost 5 bases, leaving 2 bases of the junction unmatched. CDR3 nucleotides: TGTGCCAGCAGTCTGGGACAGAACTATGGCTACACCTTC. It specifies CASSLGQNYGYTF.

The genes are TRBV7-6 and TRBJ2-7; perhaps TRBD1 as D (6 bases). Trimming took off 6 bases at V and 1 base at J, with 16 bases between the two ends. The length of the CDR3 is 15 residues. CDR1 and CDR2 from the germline V gene are SGHVS and FNYEAQ. The CDR3 DNA reads as TGTGCCAGCAGTCTAGGACAGTCCGGTTCCTACGAGCAGTACTTC. Protein sequence: CASSLGQSGSYEQYF.